What follows describes a single T cell receptor (beta chain). Antigen: not known. The CDR3 is 17 residues long. V trimming: 7 bases; J trimming: 1 base; junction bases outside the gene matches: 15. Germline lookup yields CDR1 GTSNPN and CDR2 SVGIG (reference sequence). The sample originates from a study of Ad26.COV2.S vaccination and SARS-CoV-2 variants. About the research overall: Donor was one of the participants in the Ad26.COV2.S arm of the COV1001 trial.

The study's findings and limits: Measurement of non-spike TCR breadth gave similar results in vaccine and placebo recipients.

The data were produced by immunoSEQ multiplex PCR, yet TCRdb's version contains in-frame clones alone and is incomplete. This sample carries 300,000 to 450,000 clones, roughly 85% of them seen once, and the ten largest clones take about 3.3%. This sample's treatment: 15 to 20 received Ad26.COV2.S at low or high dose, single or two shots; 5 received placebo; per-sample allocation not given. The samples date from day 63 after the first vaccine or placebo injection. An Ad26 vector carrying the Wuhan-strain SARS-CoV-2 spike served as the vaccine. The rearrangement links TRBV30 to TRBJ2-2; 7 nucleotides agree with TRBD2. The sequence derives from a person aged 18-65 years who received the Ad26.COV2.S COVID-19 vaccine or a placebo. Sequenced material: peripheral blood, taken in a trial of Ad26.COV2.S vaccine versus placebo. The chain's CDR3 is CAFRGRTRGMNTGELFF. Written as DNA, the CDR3 is TGTGCCTTCCGGGGGAGGACTAGAGGAATGAACACCGGGGAGCTGTTTTTT.